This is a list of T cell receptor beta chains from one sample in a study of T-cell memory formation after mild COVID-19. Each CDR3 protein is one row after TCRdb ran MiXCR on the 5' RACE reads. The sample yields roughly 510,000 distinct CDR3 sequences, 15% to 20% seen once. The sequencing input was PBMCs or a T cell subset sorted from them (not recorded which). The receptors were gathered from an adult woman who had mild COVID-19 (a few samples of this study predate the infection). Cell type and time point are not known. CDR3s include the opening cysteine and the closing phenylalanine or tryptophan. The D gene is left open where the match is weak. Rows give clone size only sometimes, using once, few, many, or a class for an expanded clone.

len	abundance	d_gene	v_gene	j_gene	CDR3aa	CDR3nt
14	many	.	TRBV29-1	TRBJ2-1	CSGKGGLSYNEQFF	TGCAGCGGTAAGGGGGGACTCTCCTACAATGAGCAGTTCTTC
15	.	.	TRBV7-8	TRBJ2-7	CASSLGGGASYEQYF	TGTGCCAGCAGCTTAGGAGGGGGGGCTAGCTACGAGCAGTACTTC
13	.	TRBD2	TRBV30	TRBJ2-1	CAWGLAAYNEQFF	TGTGCCTGGGGACTAGCAGCTTACAATGAGCAGTTCTTC
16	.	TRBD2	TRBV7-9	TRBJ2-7	CASSLASAGGGYEQYF	TGTGCCAGCAGCTTAGCCTCTGCGGGAGGCGGCTACGAGCAGTACTTC
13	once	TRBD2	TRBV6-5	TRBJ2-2	CATGGPSTGELFF	TGTGCCACGGGGGGGCCTAGTACCGGGGAGCTGTTTTTT
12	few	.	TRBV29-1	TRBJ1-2	CSVTLVGAGYTF	TGCAGCGTCACATTGGTCGGCGCGGGCTACACCTTC
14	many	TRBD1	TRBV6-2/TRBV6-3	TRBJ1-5	CASSVTGEAQPQHF	TGTGCCAGCAGCGTTACAGGGGAAGCTCAGCCCCAGCATTTT
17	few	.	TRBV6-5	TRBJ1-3	CASSYKQNFKPGNTIYF	TGTGCCAGCAGTTACAAACAGAACTTCAAACCTGGAAACACCATATATTTT
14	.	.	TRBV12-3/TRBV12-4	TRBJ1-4	CASSFRRGSEKLFF	TGTGCCAGCAGTTTCCGCAGGGGCTCTGAAAAACTGTTTTTT
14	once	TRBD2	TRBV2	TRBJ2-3	CASRSGGDTDTQYF	TGTGCCAGCCGTAGCGGGGGGGACACAGATACGCAGTATTTT
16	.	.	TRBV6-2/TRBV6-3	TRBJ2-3	CASSYSSRDLTDTQYF	TGTGCCAGCAGTTACTCGAGTCGGGACCTCACAGATACGCAGTATTTT